These T cell receptor beta chains were read from a single sample in a study of identifying expanded T cells in peripheral blood. The protocol was immunoSEQ multiplex PCR, while the TCRdb copy is restricted to in-frame clones and leaves out a portion. Of tens of thousands of clones listed, around 91% are singletons. The sequenced material came from blood. The receptor source for this set is a person between 18 and 75 years old in good health. CDR3s include the opening cysteine and the closing phenylalanine or tryptophan. D genes are given only for firm matches. Not all rows give a size; the values are once, few, many and, for expanded clones, a class.

V,D,J,size,CDR3,DNA
TRBV7-2,TRBD1,TRBJ2-7,NA,CASSSGQYSYEQYF,TGTGCCAGCAGCTCGGGACAGTACTCCTACGAGCAGTACTTC
TRBV7-8,TRBD1,TRBJ1-2,NA,CASSYINIPGQRPDNYGYTF,TGTGCCAGCAGCTATATCAACATCCCGGGACAGAGGCCGGATAACTATGGCTACACCTTC
TRBV4-1,NA,TRBJ2-7,once,CASSQDRTTYEQYF,TGCGCCAGCAGCCAAGATAGGACCACCTACGAGCAGTACTTC
TRBV23-1,NA,TRBJ2-1,NA,CASSQGTLFDEQFF,TGCGCCAGCAGTCAAGGGACATTATTCGATGAGCAGTTCTTC
TRBV28,TRBD2,TRBJ2-3,NA,CASRSQSGSHTQYF,TGTGCCAGCAGATCACAAAGCGGGAGTCATACGCAGTATTTT
TRBV30,TRBD1,TRBJ2-6,NA,CAWSVGQAPGANVLTF,TGTGCCTGGAGCGTTGGACAGGCCCCTGGGGCCAACGTCCTGACTTTC
TRBV6-6,NA,TRBJ2-7,NA,CASSYSLQGSDEQYF,TGTGCCAGCAGTTACTCGTTACAGGGTAGTGACGAGCAGTACTTC
TRBV4-3,TRBD2,TRBJ2-3,NA,CASSQDLPGGADTQYF,TGCGCCAGCAGCCAAGACCTTCCGGGGGGGGCGGATACGCAGTATTTT
TRBV27,TRBD1,TRBJ1-2,NA,CASSPTGGASGYTF,TGTGCCAGCAGCCCAACAGGGGGCGCGTCTGGCTACACCTTC
TRBV4-3,NA,TRBJ1-2,once,CASSQGRVPWDYGYTF,TGCGCCAGCAGCCAAGGGAGAGTTCCTTGGGACTATGGCTACACCTTC
TRBV7-8,TRBD1,TRBJ1-1,NA,CASSPRNRGVNTEAFF,TGTGCCAGCAGCCCGCGGAACAGGGGTGTGAACACTGAAGCTTTCTTT
TRBV19,NA,TRBJ2-1,NA,CASSIDRWKGEQFF,TGTGCCAGTAGTATAGATCGTTGGAAAGGGGAGCAGTTCTTC
TRBV28,NA,TRBJ2-3,NA,CASRGRTVYSTDTQYF,TGTGCCAGCAGGGGACGGACAGTCTATAGCACAGATACGCAGTATTTT
TRBV10-3,NA,TRBJ2-2,NA,CAISRDPNTGELFF,TGTGCCATCAGTAGGGACCCCAACACCGGGGAGCTGTTTTTT
TRBV5-5,TRBD1,TRBJ2-6,NA,CASSLGGTGAGANVLTF,TGTGCCAGCAGCTTAGGAGGGACAGGGGCTGGGGCCAACGTCCTGACTTTC
TRBV5-6,NA,TRBJ1-1,NA,CASSPTGYTEAFF,TGTGCCAGCAGCCCAACGGGGTACACTGAAGCTTTCTTT
TRBV15,TRBD2,TRBJ2-3,NA,CATSRDTGGRSTDTQYF,TGTGCCACCAGCAGAGATACAGGCGGGAGGAGCACAGATACGCAGTATTTT
TRBV11-2,NA,TRBJ1-4,NA,CASSLGQTVNEKLFF,TGTGCCAGCAGCCTCGGACAGACAGTGAATGAAAAACTGTTTTTT
TRBV9,NA,TRBJ2-3,NA,CASSVTPYDTQYF,TGTGCCAGCAGCGTAACCCCGTATGACACGCAGTATTTT
TRBV11-3,NA,TRBJ2-2,NA,CASSSGPLGGELFF,TGTGCCAGCAGCTCGGGACCCCTGGGGGGGGAGCTGTTTTTT
TRBV2,NA,TRBJ1-1,NA,CAGGRYQNTEAFF,TGTGCCGGAGGCAGATACCAGAACACTGAAGCTTTCTTT
TRBV27,TRBD2,TRBJ2-7,NA,CASSPRTSGSSAYEQYF,TGTGCCAGCAGTCCACGGACTAGCGGTAGTAGCGCCTACGAGCAGTACTTC
TRBV7-2,NA,TRBJ1-2,NA,CASSLDRAGGYTF,TGTGCCAGCAGCTTAGACAGGGCGGGGGGCTACACCTTC
TRBV6-6,TRBD2,TRBJ2-1,once,CASSYMGTSGYNEQFF,TGTGCCAGCAGTTACATGGGGACTAGCGGATACAATGAGCAGTTCTTC
TRBV2,NA,TRBJ1-5,NA,CASRTGFNQPQHF,TGTGCCAGCAGAACAGGTTTTAATCAGCCCCAGCATTTT
TRBV7-2,NA,TRBJ1-2,once,CASSLGTYYGYTF,TGTGCCAGCAGCTTAGGGACGTACTATGGCTACACCTTC
TRBV30,TRBD2,TRBJ2-1,NA,CAWSVLQTSGGRAEQFF,TGTGCCTGGAGTGTACTACAGACTAGCGGGGGGAGGGCTGAGCAGTTCTTC
TRBV18,NA,TRBJ2-2,NA,CATTFQGVGTGELFF,TGTGCCACCACCTTTCAAGGGGTTGGCACCGGGGAGCTGTTTTTT
TRBV4-2,TRBD2,TRBJ2-5,NA,CASSQEVGGAGVETQYF,TGTGCCAGCAGCCAAGAGGTAGGAGGAGCGGGAGTGGAGACCCAGTACTTC
TRBV7-3,TRBD2,TRBJ2-3,NA,CASSRDGLAGSTDTQYF,TGTGCCAGCAGCCGAGACGGACTAGCGGGAAGCACAGATACGCAGTATTTT
TRBV6-5,TRBD1,TRBJ2-7,NA,CASSPRQGSYEQYF,TGTGCCAGCAGTCCCCGACAGGGATCCTACGAGCAGTACTTC
TRBV5-4,TRBD1,TRBJ2-5,NA,CASSSGTGPFQETQYF,TGTGCCAGCAGCTCTGGGACAGGGCCCTTCCAAGAGACCCAGTACTTC
TRBV7-2,TRBD2,TRBJ2-1,NA,CASSRTSGPSYNEQFF,TGTGCCAGCAGCCGGACTAGCGGGCCCTCCTACAATGAGCAGTTCTTC
TRBV7-8,NA,TRBJ2-5,few,CASSLAGRDGAQYF,TGTGCCAGCAGCTTAGCAGGACGGGACGGGGCCCAGTACTTC
TRBV18,TRBD1,TRBJ2-7,NA,CASSPGQGIGQYF,TGTGCCAGCTCACCAGGACAGGGGATTGGGCAGTACTTC
TRBV9,NA,TRBJ2-1,once,CASSAGSRGDYNEQFF,TGTGCCAGCAGCGCCGGGAGCCGGGGCGACTACAATGAGCAGTTCTTC
TRBV6-5,NA,TRBJ2-3,NA,CASRNSRGDTQYF,TGTGCCAGCAGGAACTCTAGGGGAGATACGCAGTATTTT
TRBV5-1,TRBD1,TRBJ1-4,NA,CASSLGTGITTNEKLFF,TGCGCCAGCAGCCTCGGGACAGGGATCACAACTAATGAAAAACTGTTTTTT
TRBV4-3,NA,TRBJ1-2,NA,CASSLRTGDGYTF,TGCGCCAGCAGCCTCAGGACTGGTGATGGCTACACCTTC
TRBV14,NA,TRBJ1-1,NA,CASSPRGGNTEAFF,TGTGCCAGCAGCCCTCGGGGTGGGAACACTGAAGCTTTCTTT
TRBV20-1,NA,TRBJ1-4,NA,CSAQEGEKLFF,TGCAGTGCCCAGGAGGGGGAAAAACTGTTTTTT
TRBV5-1,TRBD1,TRBJ2-1,NA,CASMVDRGKGEQFF,TGCGCCAGCATGGTGGACAGGGGAAAAGGTGAGCAGTTCTTC
TRBV5-4,TRBD1,TRBJ2-3,NA,CASSLEGGMDTQYF,TGTGCCAGCAGCTTGGAAGGGGGCATGGATACGCAGTATTTT
TRBV18,NA,TRBJ1-5,NA,CASSPSEDNQPQHF,TGTGCCAGCTCACCAAGTGAGGACAATCAGCCCCAGCATTTT
TRBV18,NA,TRBJ2-3,NA,CASSQRTDTQYF,TGTGCCAGCTCACAGAGAACAGATACGCAGTATTTT
TRBV30,NA,TRBJ2-7,once,CAWSLSPGTVGEQYF,TGTGCCTGGAGTCTTAGTCCGGGAACCGTCGGCGAGCAGTACTTC